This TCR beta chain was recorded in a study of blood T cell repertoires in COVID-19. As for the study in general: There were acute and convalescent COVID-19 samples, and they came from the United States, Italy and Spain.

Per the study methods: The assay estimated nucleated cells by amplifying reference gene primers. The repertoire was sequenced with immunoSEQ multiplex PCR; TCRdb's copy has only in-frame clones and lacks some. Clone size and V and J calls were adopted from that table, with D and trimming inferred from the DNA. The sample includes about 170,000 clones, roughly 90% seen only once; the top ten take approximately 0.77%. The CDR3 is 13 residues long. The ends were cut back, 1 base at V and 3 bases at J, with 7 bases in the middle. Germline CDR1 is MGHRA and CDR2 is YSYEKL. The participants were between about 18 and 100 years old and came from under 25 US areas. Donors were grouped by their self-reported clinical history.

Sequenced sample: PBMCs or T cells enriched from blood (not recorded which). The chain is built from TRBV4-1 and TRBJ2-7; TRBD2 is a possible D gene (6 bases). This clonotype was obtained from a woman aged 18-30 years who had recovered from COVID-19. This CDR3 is CASSQATSYEQYF. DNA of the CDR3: TGCGCCAGCAGCCAAGCGACTAGCTACGAGCAGTACTTC.